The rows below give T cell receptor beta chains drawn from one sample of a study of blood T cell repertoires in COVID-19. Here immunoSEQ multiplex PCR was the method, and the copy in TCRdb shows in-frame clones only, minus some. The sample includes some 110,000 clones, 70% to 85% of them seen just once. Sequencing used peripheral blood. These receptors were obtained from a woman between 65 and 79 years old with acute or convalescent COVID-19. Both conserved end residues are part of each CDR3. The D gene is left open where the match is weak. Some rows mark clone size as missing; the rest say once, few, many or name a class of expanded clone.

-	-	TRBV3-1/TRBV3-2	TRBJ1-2	CASSPGGGRGYTF	TGTGCCAGCAGCCCCGGGGGTGGCAGGGGCTACACCTTC
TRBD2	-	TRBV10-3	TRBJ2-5	CAISDVAGGQETQYF	TGTGCCATCAGTGACGTAGCGGGGGGCCAAGAGACCCAGTACTTC
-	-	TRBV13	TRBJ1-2	CASSVRNRESYGYTF	TGTGCCAGCAGCGTTCGCAACAGGGAAAGCTATGGCTACACCTTC
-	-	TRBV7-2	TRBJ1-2	CASSPPGRGSNYGYTF	TGTGCCAGCAGCCCCCCGGGGAGGGGGTCTAACTATGGCTACACCTTC
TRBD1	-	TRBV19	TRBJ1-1	CASSRQGDTEAFF	TGTGCCAGTAGTCGTCAGGGGGACACTGAAGCTTTCTTT
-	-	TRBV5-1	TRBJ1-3	CASSFDSGNTIYF	TGCGCCAGCAGCTTCGATAGTGGAAACACCATATATTTT
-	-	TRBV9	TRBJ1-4	CASSVDGGAHEKLFF	TGTGCCAGCAGCGTAGATGGGGGGGCGCATGAAAAACTGTTTTTT
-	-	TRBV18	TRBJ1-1	CASSPRTGYMNTEAFF	TGTGCCAGCTCACCACGTACAGGATATATGAACACTGAAGCTTTCTTT
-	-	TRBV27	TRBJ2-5	CATQTEGRGTQYF	TGTGCCACCCAGACGGAGGGAAGGGGGACCCAGTACTTC
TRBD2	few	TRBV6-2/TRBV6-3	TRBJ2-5	CASSYSEGTSGVAYQETQYF	TGTGCCAGCAGTTACTCGGAAGGGACTAGCGGGGTCGCGTACCAAGAGACCCAGTACTTC
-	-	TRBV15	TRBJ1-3	CATKPGVSGNTIYF	TGTGCGACCAAGCCAGGGGTCTCTGGAAACACCATATATTTT
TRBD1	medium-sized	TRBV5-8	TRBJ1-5	CASSRDRAGNQPQHF	TGTGCCAGCAGCCGGGACAGGGCCGGCAATCAGCCCCAGCATTTT
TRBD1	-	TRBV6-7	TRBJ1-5	CASSYERGTATNQPQHF	TGTGCCAGCAGTTACGAGCGGGGGACAGCGACCAATCAGCCCCAGCATTTT
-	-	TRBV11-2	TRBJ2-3	CASSYPFPARTDTQYF	TGTGCCAGCAGTTACCCTTTTCCAGCGCGCACAGATACGCAGTATTTT
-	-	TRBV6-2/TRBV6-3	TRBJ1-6	CASSYGRGLSPLHF	TGTGCCAGCAGTTACGGACGGGGTCTTTCGCCCCTCCACTTT
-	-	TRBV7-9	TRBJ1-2	CASSLGLREGYTF	TGTGCCAGCAGCTTAGGTCTGAGGGAGGGCTACACCTTC
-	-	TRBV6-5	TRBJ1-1	CASSLLRDTEAFF	TGTGCCAGCAGCCTCCTGCGGGATACTGAAGCTTTCTTT